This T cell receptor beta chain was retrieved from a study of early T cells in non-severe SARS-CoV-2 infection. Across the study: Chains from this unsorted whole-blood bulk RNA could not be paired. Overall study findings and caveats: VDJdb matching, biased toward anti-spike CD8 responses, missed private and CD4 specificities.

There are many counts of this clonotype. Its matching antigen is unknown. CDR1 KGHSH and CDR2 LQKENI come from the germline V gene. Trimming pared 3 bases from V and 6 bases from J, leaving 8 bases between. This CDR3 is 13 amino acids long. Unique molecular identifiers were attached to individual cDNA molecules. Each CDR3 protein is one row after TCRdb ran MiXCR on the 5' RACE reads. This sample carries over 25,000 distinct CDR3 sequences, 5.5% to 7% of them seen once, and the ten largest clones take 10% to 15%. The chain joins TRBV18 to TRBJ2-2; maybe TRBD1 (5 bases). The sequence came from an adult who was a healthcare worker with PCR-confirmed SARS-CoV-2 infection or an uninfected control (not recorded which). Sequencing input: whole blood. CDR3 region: CASSPARAGELFF. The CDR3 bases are TGTGCCAGCTCACCGGCCAGGGCCGGGGAGCTGTTTTTT.